Each of the 21 T cell receptor beta chains below was sequenced from the same sample in a study of CD8 T cells in Susac syndrome. RNA, at about 0.45 to 1 ug, was reverse transcribed with random hexamers. TCRdb reprocessed the immunoSEQ multiplex PCR reads via MiXCR and lists one record per CDR3 protein. The data contain 140,000 or so distinct CDR3 sequences, roughly 95% of them singletons. Source material: CD4+ T cells from PBMCs. Source of these receptors: a human donor with Susac syndrome.

This chain links TRBV5-1 with TRBJ2-7; TRBD1 might be the D (6 bases). The length of the CDR3 is 13 residues. Per the germline V gene, CDR1 is SGHRS and CDR2 is YFSETQ. V was pared by 4 bases and J by 5 bases, with 13 bases between. The CDR3 coding sequence is TGCGCCAGCAGCGATCACAGGGTCCACGAGCAGTACTTC. Protein product: CASSDHRVHEQYF.

V usage is TRBV29-1 and J usage is TRBJ2-2, with 8 bases lining up with TRBD1. With V trimmed by 5 bases and J by 0 bases, 11 bases remained unmatched. Per the germline V gene, CDR1 is SQVTM and CDR2 is ANQGSEA. CDR3 length: 17 residues. The CDR3 coding sequence is TGCAGCGTTCCAGGCGGTCGGACAGGGACGAACACCGGGGAGCTGTTTTTT. The encoded protein is CSVPGGRTGTNTGELFF.

This clonotype has just one count. The chain joins TRBV25-1 to TRBJ1-2; no clear D. The CDR3 is 10 amino acids. CDR1 MGHDK and CDR2 SYGVNS come from the germline V gene. Trimming shortened V by 8 bases and J by 4 bases, and 5 bases separated the two germline ends. CDR3 nucleotides: TGTGCCAGCTACTCCTATGGCTACACCTTC. Protein sequence: CASYSYGYTF.

The chain combines TRBV5-4 with TRBJ2-3; 10 nucleotides align to TRBD2. With V trimmed by 5 bases and J by 5 bases, 8 bases remained unmatched. The CDR3 consists of 15 residues. Germline V lookup: CDR1 SGHNT, CDR2 YYREEE (reference sequence). CDR3 region: CASRGSGGRVDTQYF. CDR3 in DNA: TGTGCCAGCAGGGGTAGCGGGGGGCGGGTAGATACGCAGTATTTT.

V gene TRBV2 combines with J gene TRBJ2-7, with D unclear. The CDR3 is 14 residues long. V lost 2 bases, J lost 3 bases, and 11 bases lay in between. Germline CDR1 reads SNHLY; CDR2 reads FYNNEI. CDR3 residues: CASSERASGYEQYF. The CDR3 coding sequence is TGTGCCAGCAGTGAAAGGGCTAGTGGCTACGAGCAGTACTTC.

The rearrangement joins TRBV20-1 to TRBJ2-1; tentatively, D is TRBD1 or TRBD2 (5 bases each). CDR3 size: 12 residues. V lost 3 bases, J lost 7 bases, and 10 bases lay in between. The germline gives CDR1 DFQATT, CDR2 SNEGSKA (reference sequence). The CDR3 DNA sequence: TGCAGTGCTAGCGGGGCTGGGAATGAGCAGTTCTTC. It specifies CSASGAGNEQFF.

The chain joins TRBV29-1 to TRBJ1-1, with TRBD1 matching over 10 bases. The ends lost 7 bases at V and 4 bases at J; junction bases unmatched: 6. This CDR3 contains 13 residues. Germline values: CDR1 SQVTM, CDR2 ANQGSEA. The CDR3 DNA follows: TGCAGCGCTGGACAGGGGGTTCGCACTGAAGCTTTCTTT. It specifies CSAGQGVRTEAFF.

The V and J genes are TRBV20-1 and TRBJ1-6; D unclear. Germline V gene lookup returns CDR1 DFQATT and CDR2 SNEGSKA (reference sequence). Trimming removed 6 bases at V and 7 bases at J, with 16 bases between. This CDR3 comprises 14 residues. The CDR3 bases are TGCAGTGCCCCCGGACCCCGAAACAATTCACCCCTCCACTTT. This translates into CSAPGPRNNSPLHF.

Comment on this clonotype: At one end, the junction sequence differs from germline, possibly due to a read error. The chain is built from TRBV20-1 and TRBJ2-7; 9 bases align to TRBD1. CDR1 and CDR2 from the germline V gene are DFQATT and SNEGSKA (reference sequence). This CDR3 spans 15 amino acids. The CDR3 sequence: CSAYHPGQGSDEQYF. In DNA, the CDR3 is TGCAGTGCGTATCACCCGGGACAGGGCTCCGACGAGCAGTACTTC.

This clonotype appeared a single time. The chain combines TRBV29-1 with TRBJ1-5; TRBD1 is a possible D gene (5 bases). V gave up 7 bases and J gave up 3 bases, with 22 bases separating them. CDR1 and CDR2 (germline): SQVTM, ANQGSEA. CDR3 length: 16 amino acids. The CDR3 region has the DNA TGCAGCGCAAATCAGGAGGGGAGGGGCTCCAATCAGCCCCAGCATTTT. It translates to CSANQEGRGSNQPQHF.

The chain's CDR3 is CASSPRDTTAYEQYF. The DNA for the CDR3 is TGCGCCAGCAGCCCCCGGGACACCACCGCCTACGAGCAGTACTTC. The chain employs TRBV5-1 and TRBJ2-7; maybe TRBD1 (6 bases). V was trimmed by 4 bases and J by 2 bases, leaving 16 bases between them. The CDR3 has 15 amino acids. Germline CDR1 reads SGHRS; CDR2 reads YFSETQ.

J is TRBJ2-1 and V is TRBV12-3 or TRBV12-4; TRBD2 matches 11 bases. CDR3 length: 15 residues. Losses at the gene ends were 7 bases for V and 9 bases for J; bases not matched to a gene: 11. The CDR3 is CASTLLAGGRGEQFF. In DNA, the CDR3 is TGTGCCAGCACCCTCCTAGCGGGAGGCCGGGGTGAGCAGTTCTTC.

The chain has TRBV2 and TRBJ1-5; no clear D. This CDR3 spans 14 amino acids. With 6 bases removed from V and 1 base from J, the gap between germline ends came to 10 bases. Germline CDR1 reads SNHLY; CDR2 reads FYNNEI. CDR3 amino acids: CASRPSSSNQPQHF. CDR3 bases: TGTGCCAGCAGGCCCTCAAGCAGCAATCAGCCCCAGCATTTT.

J is TRBJ1-6 and V is TRBV4-2; TRBD1 might be the D (5 bases). Germline V gene lookup returns CDR1 LGHNA and CDR2 YNFKEQ. There are 15 residues in the CDR3. V was cut by 2 bases and J by 8 bases, with 13 bases left in between. The CDR3 loop reads CASSQPGRVDSPLHF. CDR3 coding DNA: TGTGCCAGCAGCCAACCTGGCAGGGTGGATTCACCCCTCCACTTT.

The chain combines TRBV10-3 with TRBJ2-3; the match to TRBD2 covers 7 bases. The V gene end was trimmed by 5 bases and the J gene end by 2 bases; junction bases not matched to a gene: 4. The CDR3 runs to 14 residues. Per the germline V gene, CDR1 is ENHRY and CDR2 is SYGVKD. The CDR3 here is CAISRERDTDTQYF. In nucleotides, the CDR3 is TGTGCCATCAGTCGGGAGCGGGACACAGATACGCAGTATTTT.

The chain uses TRBV9 and TRBJ2-3, with D possibly being TRBD2 (5 bases). V lost 0 bases and J lost 3, with 17 bases in between. This CDR3 region has 17 residues. Germline V gene sequence: CDR1 SGDLS, CDR2 YYNGEE. The CDR3 nucleotides read TGTGCCAGCAGCGTAGACCCCTCGGGTGGACTGACAGATACGCAGTATTTT. Protein: CASSVDPSGGLTDTQYF.

V usage is TRBV3-1 and J usage is TRBJ1-1, with a weak D call TRBD1 (6 bases). V was cut by 3 bases and J by 4 bases, with 12 bases left in between. This CDR3 comprises 14 residues. Germline CDR1 LGHDT, CDR2 YNNKEL (reference sequence). This CDR3 is CASSQSQGSTEAFF. The CDR3 DNA reads as TGTGCCAGCAGCCAGTCACAGGGTAGCACTGAAGCTTTCTTT.

The chain employs TRBV28 and TRBJ2-1; the D is unclear. Per the germline V gene, CDR1 is MDHEN and CDR2 is SYDVKM. V lost 10 bases, J lost 1 base, and 8 bases lay in between. This CDR3 is built from 12 residues. CDR3 amino acids: CATCFSYNEQFF. Written as DNA, the CDR3 is TGTGCCACCTGCTTTTCCTACAATGAGCAGTTCTTC. The variable domain in full, with the rest retrieved from reference TRBV28 and TRBJ2-1, is DVKVTQSSRYLVKRTGEKVFLECVQDMDHENMFWYRQDPGLGLRLIYFSYDVKMKEKGDIPEGYSVSREKKERFSLILESASTNQTSMYLCATCFSYNEQFFGPGTRLTVL.

This clonotype appeared once. The V call is TRBV2, the J call TRBJ2-7; possibly TRBD1 or TRBD2 for D (5 bases each). The CDR3 contains 13 residues. V lost 4 bases and J 4 bases, leaving 11 bases between the germline ends. Germline V CDR1 and CDR2: SNHLY, FYNNEI. CDR3 sequence reads: CASSATEGYEQYF. The CDR3 coding sequence is TGTGCCAGCAGTGCGACAGAGGGTTACGAGCAGTACTTC.

The rearrangement uses TRBV2 and TRBJ1-1, with D hard to call. Trimming took off 7 bases at V and 1 base at J, with 7 bases between the two ends. The CDR3 runs 12 residues. Germline V gene data show CDR1 as SNHLY and CDR2 as FYNNEI. Written as DNA, the CDR3 is TGTGCCAGCACAATTAAGAACACTGAAGCTTTCTTT. This sequence encodes CASTIKNTEAFF.

This chain connects TRBV4-1 to TRBJ2-2; no firm D call. The V gene lost 1 base and the J gene lost 4 bases, with 13 bases spanning the gap. CDR3 size: 16 residues. Germline V gene data show CDR1 as MGHRA and CDR2 as YSYEKL. The CDR3: CASSQVPQASTGELFF. In DNA, the CDR3 is TGCGCCAGCAGCCAAGTACCGCAGGCGAGCACCGGGGAGCTGTTTTTT.